What follows describes a single TCR beta chain. Its antigen is currently unknown. V lost 4 bases to trimming and J lost 2 bases, with 14 bases between them. CDR1 and CDR2 from the germline V gene are ENHRY and SYGVKD. The CDR3 totals 15 residues. As the library was built, unique molecular identifiers were attached to individual cDNA molecules. From the RACE reads, TCRdb called clonotypes with MiXCR, one entry per CDR3 protein. The sample consists of some 110,000 distinct CDR3 sequences, around 10% of them appearing once. This entry belongs to a study of human T cells and chemical hapten exposure. On the study more broadly: Patch tests applied 0.01% DPC to the upper back, read at 6 days. Findings of the study overall: A positive correlation with patch test score was shown by PT1 expanded TCR counts.

Regarding time point: patch test 3, about 24 weeks after DPC sensitization. Treatment indicated: therapeutic diphenylcyclopropenone sensitization with weekly scalp DPC. Blood draws came first, before each patch test. The chain employs TRBV10-3 and TRBJ1-1; D is uncertain. The sequenced sample was whole blood, obtained in connection with sensitization to the hapten diphenylcyclopropenone (DPC). This receptor was obtained from a woman in her fifties or sixties with alopecia areata. Some clones in this sample may be carry-over from other donors' samples. The CDR3 DNA sequence: TGTGCCATCAGTGCCCGGCCCCTAGGCAACACTGAAGCTTTCTTT. Protein product: CAISARPLGNTEAFF.